Described below is a single T cell receptor (beta chain) sequence and its context. The antigen remains undetermined. This entry comes from a study of T cell responses to AZD1222 COVID-19 vaccine. General study findings and limits: No repertoire was sampled before or during the peak T cell response, only after it. Donors in the cohort were predominantly white British and more often female, and clonal diversity was possibly underestimated. When two AZD1222 doses had been given, Spike-specific TCR breadth and depth rose.

Here immunoSEQ multiplex PCR was the method, and the copy in TCRdb shows in-frame clones only, minus some. The sample shows 95,000 or so clones, just over 90% of them seen only once. CDR1 and CDR2 (germline): LGHDT, YNNKEL (reference sequence). The CDR3 has 15 residues. The germline V and J ends were trimmed by 1 base and 1 base, with 10 bases remaining between them. This material consisted of peripheral blood, taken 28 days after the second AZD1222 dose. This chain uses TRBV3-1 (or the pseudogene TRBV3-2) with TRBJ1-1; D may be TRBD1 (5 bases). The source of this sequence is an adult who received the AZD1222 COVID-19 vaccine. CDR3 sequence: CASSQVRGGNTEAFF. The CDR3 bases are TGTGCCAGCAGCCAAGTTCGGGGGGGGAACACTGAAGCTTTCTTT.